Below are 15 T cell receptor beta chains sequenced from a single sample in a study of blood T cell repertoires in COVID-19. The repertoire was sequenced with immunoSEQ multiplex PCR; TCRdb's copy has only in-frame clones and lacks some. The data hold around 100,000 clones, with roughly 85% observed a single time. Sequenced material: peripheral blood. These receptors were obtained from a man aged 50 to 59 in a cohort sampled during active COVID-19.

The chain employs TRBV19 and TRBJ1-3, with D unclear. The CDR3 has 14 amino acids. Trimming took 10 bases from V and 3 from J, leaving 16 bases between them. Germline V lookup: CDR1 LNHDA, CDR2 SQIVND (reference sequence). CDR3 sequence (DNA): TGTGCCACCGACTTGGCCATACGTGGAAACACCATATATTTT. It yields the protein CATDLAIRGNTIYF.

V gene TRBV2 combines with J gene TRBJ2-1, with TRBD1 as a possible D gene (6 bases). Trimming cost V 5 bases and J 3 bases, with 11 bases left between them. The CDR3 has 14 residues. Germline CDR1 and CDR2: SNHLY and FYNNEI. CDR3 residues: CASSPGTNYNEQFF. The CDR3 DNA is TGTGCCAGCAGTCCCGGGACAAACTACAATGAGCAGTTCTTC.

The V call is TRBV9, the J call TRBJ2-5; 13 bases agree with TRBD2. CDR1 SGDLS and CDR2 YYNGEE come from the germline V gene. Trimming took 4 bases from V and 5 from J; bases not matched to a gene: 8. This CDR3 contains 16 residues. CDR3 sequence (DNA): TGTGCCAGCAGCCCCCTGGGACTAGCGGGGTGGGAGACCCAGTACTTC. The encoded protein is CASSPLGLAGWETQYF.

The V and J genes are TRBV24-1 and TRBJ2-1; 8 bases are a match to TRBD2. CDR1 and CDR2 from the germline V gene are KGHDR and SFDVKD. CDR3 length: 15 residues. V gave up 3 bases and J gave up 10 bases; unmatched junction bases: 10. The CDR3 bases are TGTGCCACCAGTGATCCTCAGCGGGGGCTGGGGGAGCAGTTCTTC. Translating it yields CATSDPQRGLGEQFF.

This chain joins TRBV4-2 and TRBJ1-2; D possibly corresponds to TRBD1 (6 bases). This CDR3 is built from 15 residues. CDR1 and CDR2 (germline): LGHNA, YNFKEQ. V was pared by 0 bases and J by 7 bases, with 15 bases between. As DNA, the CDR3 is TGTGCCAGCAGCCAAGATGCAGGGGAGTTAAGTGGCTACACCTTC. Residues: CASSQDAGELSGYTF.

Here the CDR3 DNA reads TGTGCCAGTAGGGACCCAGGCGGGATCAGGAGCACTGAAGCTTTCTTT. Amino acid sequence: CASRDPGGIRSTEAFF. The chain recombines TRBV19 with TRBJ1-1; D is unresolved. Germline-derived CDR1 and CDR2 are LNHDA and SQIVND (reference sequence). V was clipped by 6 bases and J by 4 bases, with 21 bases between them. CDR3 length: 16 amino acids. The full variable domain, completed using reference TRBV19 and TRBJ1-1, is DGGITQSPKYLFRKEGQNVTLSCEQNLNHDAMYWYRQDPGQGLRLIYYSQIVNDFQKGDIAEGYSVSREKKESFPLTVTSAQKNPTAFYLCASRDPGGIRSTEAFFGQGTRLTVV.

The J gene is TRBJ2-1, the V gene TRBV7-9; perhaps TRBD1 as D (6 bases). This CDR3 comprises 14 residues. V lost 1 base, J lost 8 bases, and 12 bases lay in between. Germline CDR1 and CDR2: SEHNR and FQNEAQ (reference sequence). The CDR3 spells CASSLGQGSHEQFF. The CDR3 bases are TGTGCCAGCAGCTTAGGCCAGGGGAGCCATGAGCAGTTCTTC. The full variable domain, rest sourced from reference TRBV7-9 and TRBJ2-1, is DTGVSQNPRHKITKRGQNVTFRCDPISEHNRLYWYRQTLGQGPEFLTYFQNEAQLEKSRLLSDRFSAERPKGSFSTLEIQRTEQGDSAMYLCASSLGQGSHEQFFGPGTRLTVL.

This sequence joins TRBV6-6 and TRBJ1-1; D ambiguous. The ends were cut back, 2 bases at V and 5 bases at J, with 15 bases in the middle. CDR1 and CDR2 from the germline V gene are MNHNY and SVGAGI (reference sequence). The CDR3 runs to 15 residues. The CDR3 loop is CASSYPKAFGTEAFF. The CDR3 region has the DNA TGTGCCAGCAGTTACCCTAAAGCTTTCGGGACTGAAGCTTTCTTT.

The chain couples TRBV5-8 to TRBJ1-5; 7 bases agree with TRBD1. The CDR3 length is 15 residues. J gave up 7 bases and V 4 bases, and 11 bases lay outside the gene matches. CDR1 is SGHTS and CDR2 is YDEGEE in the germline V gene. The CDR3 DNA reads TGTGCCAGCAGCCCGGGGACAGAGACATGGCAGCCCCAGCATTTT. The encoded protein is CASSPGTETWQPQHF.

CDR3 nucleotide sequence: TGTGCCAGCAGCTTAGGGCTAGCGGGGGGGCAGGAGCAGTTCTTC. Its protein is CASSLGLAGGQEQFF. J is TRBJ2-1 and V is TRBV7-9, with 12 bases fitting TRBD2. This CDR3 is 15 amino acids long. The V gene end was trimmed by 1 base and the J gene end by 10 bases; junction bases not matched to a gene: 5. Looked up from germline, CDR1 is SEHNR and CDR2 is FQNEAQ (reference sequence).

This clone was seen a single time. The chain recombines TRBV2 with TRBJ1-6; tentative D call: TRBD1 (5 bases). Trimming stripped 1 base from V and 10 bases from J, with 11 bases between. The CDR3 consists of 14 residues. Germline CDR1 reads SNHLY; CDR2 reads FYNNEI. The DNA for the CDR3 is TGTGCCAGCAGTGAAGGGAGGGGAAGGTCACCCCTCCACTTT. Protein: CASSEGRGRSPLHF.

The rearrangement links TRBV28 to TRBJ1-1; no firm D call. The ends were cut back, 5 bases at V and 5 bases at J, with 18 bases in the middle. Germline assignment: CDR1 MDHEN and CDR2 SYDVKM. The CDR3 covers 15 residues. CDR3 amino acids: CASSLPAGGSTEAFF. The DNA for the CDR3 is TGTGCCAGCAGTCTCCCGGCGGGAGGAAGTACTGAAGCTTTCTTT.

By frequency in the sample, this clone is medium-sized (0.01 to 0.1%). The chain couples TRBV7-2 to TRBJ1-5, with D possibly matching TRBD1 (6 bases). Germline values: CDR1 SGHTA, CDR2 FQGNSA. The CDR3 loop spans 14 amino acids. The V and J ends lost 5 bases and 7 bases respectively, with 15 bases between them. The CDR3 protein is CASSRYRERQPQHF. The CDR3, as DNA: TGTGCCAGCAGCCGCTACAGGGAACGGCAGCCCCAGCATTTT.

The chain uses TRBV5-8 and TRBJ2-4; TRBD1 is a possible D gene (6 bases). This CDR3 has 16 residues. The germline V gene has CDR1 SGHTS and CDR2 YDEGEE. Trimming stripped 2 bases from V and 2 bases from J, with 14 bases between. CDR3 loop: CASSLSDSSSKNIQYF. The CDR3 DNA follows: TGTGCCAGCAGCTTATCGGACAGCAGCTCCAAAAACATTCAGTACTTC.

In nucleotides, the CDR3 is TGTGCCAGCAGCTTAGCGACCGGAGATAATGAAAAACTGTTTTTT. Residues: CASSLATGDNEKLFF. The chain employs TRBV7-9 and TRBJ1-4; D is unresolved. This CDR3 is built from 15 residues. Germline loops: CDR1 SEHNR, CDR2 FQNEAQ (reference sequence). V was trimmed by 0 bases and J by 4 bases, leaving 9 bases between them.